These 13 T cell receptor beta chains were sequenced from one sample in a study of graft-versus-host responses after intestinal transplantation. Measured with immunoSEQ multiplex PCR; TCRdb has only the in-frame clones, and not every one. The sample has a few thousand clones, roughly a quarter seen once. The plating included around 200,000 irradiated, violet-dye-labeled stimulator cells together with around 200,000 CFSE-labeled responder cells. The specimen comprised alloreactive CD8+ T cells from a mixed lymphocyte reaction culture, sampled before intestinal transplant. The sample's subset: CFSE-low proliferating T cells sorted from roughly six-day pre-transplant mixed lymphocyte reaction (GvH or HvG direction). The receptor source for this set is a human patient who received an intestinal transplant.

This clone was detected only a few times. The chain links TRBV4-1 to TRBJ2-3; 7 nucleotides agree with TRBD1. CDR1 MGHRA and CDR2 YSYEKL come from the germline V gene. The CDR3 loop spans 17 amino acids. The J segment lost 6 bases and the V segment lost 2 bases, leaving 14 bases of the junction unmatched. The CDR3, as DNA: TGCGCCAGCAGCCAATCGACAGGGCCCGGAGTTTCGGATACGCAGTATTTT. Encoded protein: CASSQSTGPGVSDTQYF.

This clone came up a few times. This rearrangement joins TRBV28 to TRBJ1-2; 8 nucleotides align to TRBD1. The ends lost 3 bases at V and 2 bases at J; junction bases unmatched: 8. The germline V gene encodes CDR1 MDHEN and CDR2 SYDVKM. The CDR3 runs 16 residues. The CDR3 sequence: CASSFLTTGANYGYTF. The CDR3 bases are TGTGCCAGCAGTTTCCTGACGACAGGGGCGAACTATGGCTACACCTTC.

This chain connects TRBV6-5 to TRBJ2-1; 10 bases are shared with TRBD1. J lost 4 bases, V lost 9 bases, and 6 bases had no gene match. The CDR3 has 14 amino acids. The germline gives CDR1 MNHEY, CDR2 SVGAGI. The CDR3 region is CASEPGQGYNEQFF. The CDR3 DNA follows: TGTGCCAGTGAACCGGGACAGGGGTACAATGAGCAGTTCTTC.

A note on this clone: Compared with germline, one end of the junction differs, possibly owing to a read error. V is TRBV9 and J is TRBJ2-5, with a tentative D call TRBD2 (5 bases). CDR1 and CDR2 (germline): SGDLS, YYNGEE. This CDR3 comprises 15 residues. DNA for the CDR3: TGTGCCAGCAGCGTAGGGGAGCAGGTGGGAGAGACCCGGGACTTC. Encoded protein: CASSVGEQVGETRDF.

The rearrangement joins TRBV20-1 to TRBJ2-1; D remains ambiguous. The CDR3 runs to 10 residues. Trimming took 5 bases from V and 5 from J, leaving 4 bases between them. Germline CDR1 DFQATT, CDR2 SNEGSKA (reference sequence). Here the CDR3 reads CSAADNEQFF. The CDR3 DNA sequence: TGCAGTGCTGCCGACAATGAGCAGTTCTTC.

This clone was seen a handful of times. The J gene is TRBJ2-3, the V gene TRBV7-9; D gene unclear. The CDR3 extends over 15 amino acids. V gave up 1 base and J gave up 0 bases, with 8 bases separating them. Germline V gene sequence: CDR1 SEHNR, CDR2 FQNEAQ (reference sequence). This CDR3 reads CASSLGVLSTDTQYF. The CDR3 DNA reads TGTGCCAGCAGCTTAGGAGTTTTGAGCACAGATACGCAGTATTTT.

Here the CDR3 DNA reads TGTGCCTGGTGCCTAGGGGTGATGAACACTGAAGCTTTCTTT. Translation gives CAWCLGVMNTEAFF. V is TRBV30 and J is TRBJ1-1, with D perhaps matching TRBD1 (5 bases). The CDR3 runs 14 residues. The germline gives CDR1 GTSNPN, CDR2 SVGIG (reference sequence). Trimming removed 5 bases at V and 0 bases at J, with 13 bases between.

The chain uses TRBV6-1 and TRBJ2-7; the match to TRBD1 covers 12 bases. CDR3 size: 15 residues. Germline V gene sequence: CDR1 MNHNS, CDR2 SASEGT. V lost 5 bases and J lost 3; bases outside the gene matches: 5. The CDR3 here is CASSWGQGASYEQYF. The CDR3, as DNA: TGTGCCAGCAGTTGGGGACAGGGGGCAAGCTACGAGCAGTACTTC.

The V and J genes are TRBV29-1 and TRBJ2-6, with D hard to call. Between the trimmed V and J ends, which lost 6 bases and 0 bases, there was a span of 6 bases. This CDR3 comprises 13 residues. Per germline, CDR1 SQVTM and CDR2 ANQGSEA. The DNA of the CDR3 is TGCAGCGTCAGAGACTCTGGGGCCAACGTCCTGACTTTC. This sequence encodes CSVRDSGANVLTF.

The V call is TRBV4-3, the J call TRBJ2-7; the match to TRBD2 covers 13 bases. V dropped 3 bases and J dropped 4; count of bases not matched to a gene: 6. Germline CDR1 is LGHNA and CDR2 is YSLEER. The CDR3 contains 16 residues. CDR3 sequence reads: CASSHGGLAGVYEQYF. The CDR3 coding sequence is TGCGCCAGCAGCCACGGTGGACTAGCGGGAGTGTACGAGCAGTACTTC.

There are a few counts of this clone. The chain has TRBV19 and TRBJ2-5; TRBD1 aligns across 8 bases. The CDR3 covers 13 residues. CDR1 and CDR2 (germline): LNHDA, SQIVND (reference sequence). V lost 3 bases, J lost 4 bases, and 1 base stayed unmatched. CDR3 in amino acids: CASSIDRGETQYF. The CDR3 nucleotides are TGTGCCAGTAGTATTGACAGGGGAGAGACCCAGTACTTC.

Judged by abundance, this clone is medium-sized (0.01 to 0.1%). The CDR3 region is CASSLAGEGETQYF. For the CDR3, the DNA is TGTGCCAGCAGCTTAGCCGGGGAGGGAGAGACCCAGTACTTC. V is TRBV11-2 and J is TRBJ2-5; 7 bases align to TRBD2. Per germline, CDR1 SGHAT and CDR2 FQNNGV. The CDR3 has 14 amino acids. V trimming: 1 base; J trimming: 4 bases; junction bases outside the gene matches: 3.

The sample holds one count of this clone. The CDR3 region has the DNA TGCGCCAGCAGCTATACACCCGGGACAGGGGCTAGGGTAGATCAGCCCCAGCATTTT. Translated, it gives CASSYTPGTGARVDQPQHF. The chain combines TRBV4-1 with TRBJ1-5, with 10 bases matching TRBD1. Germline V CDR1 and CDR2: MGHRA, YSYEKL. Losses at the gene ends were 5 bases for V and 5 bases for J; bases not matched to a gene: 18. The length of the CDR3 is 19 residues.